These 31 T cell receptor beta chains share one sample of origin, sequenced in a study of chemoradiotherapy in HPV16-positive cancers. This table comes from immunoSEQ multiplex PCR, and its TCRdb copy is limited to in-frame clones, with some not included. This sample has around 17,000 clones; 89% occur once, and the top ten carry less than 2.5%. The source was blood, collected from a patient who underwent chemoradiotherapy. These receptors all stem from a human donor with HPV-associated anogenital cancer.

The rearrangement uses TRBV19 and TRBJ2-2, with 7 nucleotides matching TRBD2. With V trimmed by 6 bases and J by 4 bases, 14 bases remained unmatched. Germline-derived CDR1 and CDR2 are LNHDA and SQIVND (reference sequence). This CDR3 region has 17 residues. The CDR3 loop reads CASSTIAGRAGTGELFF. CDR3 in DNA: TGTGCCAGTAGCACCATAGCGGGCAGGGCGGGCACCGGGGAGCTGTTTTTT.

CDR3 residues: CSVLQGAVYEQYF. Written as DNA, the CDR3 is TGCAGCGTCCTACAGGGGGCAGTCTACGAGCAGTACTTC. The V and J genes are TRBV29-1 and TRBJ2-7; 9 bases align to TRBD1. Per the germline V gene, CDR1 is SQVTM and CDR2 is ANQGSEA. This CDR3 contains 13 residues. The J segment lost 3 bases and the V segment lost 6 bases, leaving 6 bases of the junction unmatched.

The chain joins TRBV18 to TRBJ2-6; 8 nucleotides align to TRBD1. The trim removed 4 bases at V and 1 base at J, leaving 0 bases unmatched. Germline V gene lookup returns CDR1 KGHSH and CDR2 LQKENI. The CDR3 extends over 15 amino acids. The CDR3 loop is CASSRQGSGANVLTF. As DNA, the CDR3 is TGTGCCAGCTCACGACAGGGGTCTGGGGCCAACGTCCTGACTTTC.

The V call is TRBV5-1, the J call TRBJ2-7, with TRBD1 as a possible D gene (6 bases). The length of the CDR3 is 16 residues. V lost 0 bases and J 6 bases, leaving 19 bases between the germline ends. CDR1 is SGHRS and CDR2 is YFSETQ in the germline V gene. DNA of the CDR3: TGCGCCAGCAGCTTGGCCTCGGGACAAGGGTCCCTCGAGCAGTACTTC. As protein: CASSLASGQGSLEQYF.

The chain couples TRBV19 to TRBJ1-2, with D perhaps TRBD1 (5 bases). Trimming took off 4 bases at V and 4 bases at J, with 19 bases between the two ends. Germline assignment: CDR1 LNHDA and CDR2 SQIVND (reference sequence). The CDR3 extends over 16 amino acids. The chain's CDR3 is CASSRPGEGRSYGYTF. DNA for the CDR3: TGTGCCAGTAGTAGACCAGGTGAGGGACGATCCTATGGCTACACCTTC.

The V gene is TRBV5-5, the J gene TRBJ1-6; no clear D gene. V was trimmed by 0 bases and J by 7 bases, leaving 8 bases between them. CDR1 is SGHKS and CDR2 is YYEKEE in the germline V gene (reference sequence). The CDR3 is made up of 14 amino acids. CDR3 bases: TGTGCCAGCAGCTTGGGCTCGCAGAATTCACCCCTCCACTTT. It translates to CASSLGSQNSPLHF.

In this sample, this clone turned up once. This chain joins TRBV5-1 and TRBJ2-7, with 7 bases aligning to TRBD1. Germline-derived CDR1 and CDR2 are SGHRS and YFSETQ. J lost 3 bases, V lost 1 base, and 7 bases had no gene match. CDR3 size: 15 residues. Written as DNA, the CDR3 is TGCGCCAGCAGCTTGACCCCGGGACAGAACTACGAGCAGTACTTC. It codes for CASSLTPGQNYEQYF.

The J gene is TRBJ2-1, the V gene TRBV7-9; D is ambiguous. This CDR3 is 14 amino acids long. Germline CDR1 reads SEHNR; CDR2 reads FQNEAQ (reference sequence). Deletions cut 1 base from V and 6 bases from J, with 10 bases between. This CDR3 reads CASSLEAGTNEQFF. CDR3 bases: TGTGCCAGCAGCTTAGAGGCAGGCACCAATGAGCAGTTCTTC.

This clone was counted a few times. The gene calls are TRBV30 and TRBJ2-2; 9 bases are shared with TRBD2. CDR1 and CDR2 from the germline V gene are GTSNPN and SVGIG (reference sequence). J gave up 5 bases and V 2 bases, and 3 bases lay outside the gene matches. The CDR3 runs 14 residues. The CDR3 DNA reads TGTGCCTGGAGTAGACTAGCGGTGACCGGGGAGCTGTTTTTT. Translation: CAWSRLAVTGELFF.

The chain joins TRBV5-4 to TRBJ1-1; D call uncertain. CDR1 is SGHNT and CDR2 is YYREEE in the germline V gene (reference sequence). This CDR3 region has 11 residues. V lost 5 bases to trimming and J lost 7 bases, with 9 bases between them. Here the CDR3 reads CASSSWGEAFF. The CDR3 nucleotides read TGTGCCAGCAGTTCATGGGGTGAAGCTTTCTTT.

This chain joins TRBV27 and TRBJ1-5; D not certain. In germline, CDR1 is MNHEY, CDR2 SMNVEV (reference sequence). The V and J ends lost 6 bases and 1 base respectively, with 7 bases between them. The CDR3 sequence is 13 residues long. DNA for the CDR3: TGTGCCAGCAGGGCGGACAGCAATCAGCCCCAGCATTTT. Translation: CASRADSNQPQHF.

The chain carries TRBV27 and TRBJ2-7; 7 nucleotides line up with TRBD2. CDR1 MNHEY and CDR2 SMNVEV come from the germline V gene (reference sequence). Trimming removed 4 bases from V and 6 bases from J; junction bases left unmatched: 3. The CDR3 contains 12 residues. In nucleotides, the CDR3 is TGTGCCAGCAGTTCAGCGGGGTCCGAGCAGTACTTC. Translated: CASSSAGSEQYF.

The chain recombines TRBV27 with TRBJ2-7; D assignment may be TRBD1 or TRBD2 (7 bases each). CDR1 MNHEY and CDR2 SMNVEV come from the germline V gene (reference sequence). With 6 bases removed from V and 3 bases from J, the gap between germline ends came to 12 bases. This CDR3 comprises 13 residues. The CDR3 bases are TGTGCCAGCAGGGGAGGGACAGACTACGAGCAGTACTTC. Protein product: CASRGGTDYEQYF.

V is TRBV6-5 and J is TRBJ2-1, with a tentative D call TRBD2 (6 bases). Trimming shortened V by 7 bases and J by 1 base, and 11 bases separated the two germline ends. Germline V gives CDR1 MNHEY, CDR2 SVGAGI. The CDR3 runs 14 residues. The CDR3 DNA is TGTGCCAGCACCCCGGGGAGGTCCTACAATGAGCAGTTCTTC. It encodes CASTPGRSYNEQFF.

Only one count was recorded for this clone. The V gene is TRBV19, the J gene TRBJ1-5, with D possibly being TRBD1 (5 bases). Germline CDR1 reads LNHDA; CDR2 reads SQIVND (reference sequence). V was pared by 4 bases and J by 1 base, with 11 bases between. This CDR3 comprises 15 residues. CDR3 residues: CASSNGGGSNQPQHF. The CDR3 nucleotides are TGTGCCAGTAGTAACGGGGGGGGGAGCAATCAGCCCCAGCATTTT.

This clone was detected only once. The same CDR3 can be traced to other DNA sequences in this sample. The chain uses TRBV6-5 and TRBJ1-2; D ambiguous. CDR3 length equals 14 residues. V was trimmed by 3 bases and J by 4 bases, leaving 12 bases between them. Looked up from germline, CDR1 is MNHEY and CDR2 is SVGAGI. The CDR3 DNA follows: TGTGCCAGCAGTTATAGGCGGCGTGGCTATGGCTACACCTTC. It codes for CASSYRRRGYGYTF.

V gene TRBV6-6 combines with J gene TRBJ2-3; 13 positions match TRBD2. From germline, CDR1 is MNHNY and CDR2 SVGAGI (reference sequence). The trim removed 4 bases at V and 10 bases at J, leaving 2 bases unmatched. This CDR3 contains 13 residues. CDR3: CASSSGLAGSQYF. The DNA of the CDR3 is TGTGCCAGCAGTTCGGGACTAGCGGGATCGCAGTATTTT.

Worth noting for this clone: Mismatch with germline at one junction end may stem from a read error. The chain links TRBV5-1 to TRBJ1-1, with TRBD1 matching 7 bases. This CDR3 contains 13 residues. Germline CDR1 is SGHRS and CDR2 is YFSETQ. The CDR3 sequence: CAGRRGPETEAFF. The CDR3 DNA follows: TGCGCCGGCAGAAGGGGGCCGGAGACTGAAGCTTTCTTT.

This chain links TRBV4-1 with TRBJ2-1; 8 bases line up with TRBD2. Per the germline V gene, CDR1 is MGHRA and CDR2 is YSYEKL. CDR3 size: 15 residues. With 8 bases clipped from V and 1 base from J, the junction kept 7 bases outside the gene matches. The CDR3 DNA follows: TGCGCCAGCGGGAACAGCGGGGGATCCTACAATGAGCAGTTCTTC. Protein: CASGNSGGSYNEQFF.

In this sample, this clone turned up once. The rearrangement uses TRBV5-1 and TRBJ2-1; 9 nucleotides agree with TRBD1. This CDR3 spans 15 amino acids. V was pared by 2 bases and J by 6 bases, with 6 bases of the junction left unmatched. Germline loops: CDR1 SGHRS, CDR2 YFSETQ. CDR3 bases: TGCGCCAGCAGCTTAACAGGGGGCACCGGCAATGAGCAGTTCTTC. Translated: CASSLTGGTGNEQFF.

This clone was seen a single time. The chain recombines TRBV29-1 with TRBJ1-2, with 11 bases matching TRBD1. Trimming at V came to 6 bases and at J to 8 bases, leaving 11 bases not matched to a gene. The V gene's germline CDR1 is SQVTM and CDR2 ANQGSEA. The CDR3 is made up of 14 amino acids. The CDR3 DNA reads as TGCAGCGTCGTTAAGGGGACAGGGGGTTTAGGCTACACCTTC. This sequence encodes CSVVKGTGGLGYTF.

The CDR3: CASSSGQIQETQYF. The CDR3 region has the DNA TGTGCCAGCAGCTCGGGACAGATCCAAGAGACCCAGTACTTC. This chain connects TRBV5-4 to TRBJ2-5, with 7 bases lining up with TRBD1. Losses at the gene ends were 3 bases for V and 1 base for J; bases not matched to a gene: 3. This CDR3 comprises 14 residues. Germline V gives CDR1 SGHNT, CDR2 YYREEE (reference sequence).

This sequence joins TRBV27 and TRBJ2-2, with TRBD1 matching over 7 bases. Germline CDR1 reads MNHEY; CDR2 reads SMNVEV (reference sequence). This CDR3 has 15 residues. Trimming cost V 7 bases and J 3 bases; bases outside gene matches: 8. The CDR3 reads CASKRRQGDTGELFF. The CDR3 bases are TGTGCCAGCAAGCGCCGGCAGGGGGACACCGGGGAGCTGTTTTTT.

Relative to its sample, this clone is medium-sized. Written as DNA, the CDR3 is TGTGCCAGCAGCCAAGAACAGGGGGCCCCCAATCAGCCCCAGCATTTT. This codes for CASSQEQGAPNQPQHF. The chain links TRBV4-2 to TRBJ1-5; TRBD1 agrees at 9 bases. Looked up from germline, CDR1 is LGHNA and CDR2 is YNFKEQ. V gave up 0 bases and J gave up 3 bases; unmatched junction bases: 3. The CDR3 sequence is 16 residues long.

This chain links TRBV6-1 with TRBJ1-2; D not certain. This CDR3 contains 12 residues. Looked up from germline, CDR1 is MNHNS and CDR2 is SASEGT. V lost 5 bases and J 4 bases, leaving 8 bases between the germline ends. In DNA, the CDR3 is TGTGCCAGCAGTCCAGATACCTATGGCTACACCTTC. Its translation is CASSPDTYGYTF.

In DNA form, the CDR3 reads TGCGCCAGCAGCTTGGAACGGGCTAGCACAGATACGCAGTATTTT. Protein: CASSLERASTDTQYF. The chain combines TRBV5-1 with TRBJ2-3; D not resolved. V lost 0 bases and J lost 0, with 8 bases in between. Looked up from germline, CDR1 is SGHRS and CDR2 is YFSETQ. The CDR3 sequence is 15 residues long. Variable domain in full (rest from reference TRBV5-1 and TRBJ2-3): KAGVTQTPRYLIKTRGQQVTLSCSPISGHRSVSWYQQTPGQGLQFLFEYFSETQRNKGNFPGRFSGRQFSNSRSEMNVSTLELGDSALYLCASSLERASTDTQYFGPGTRLTVL.

The rearrangement links TRBV6-1 to TRBJ2-7; perhaps TRBD1 as D (6 bases). V was clipped by 6 bases and J by 3 bases, with 18 bases between them. The germline V gene has CDR1 MNHNS and CDR2 SASEGT. CDR3 length: 15 amino acids. The CDR3 DNA reads as TGTGCCAGCAGGGACCCCGGGACAAACAGCTACGAGCAGTACTTC. Translated, it gives CASRDPGTNSYEQYF.

The chain couples TRBV7-9 to TRBJ2-2; no reliable D call. Between the trimmed V and J ends, which lost 3 bases and 6 bases, there was a span of 5 bases. The CDR3 is 12 amino acids. Germline CDR1 SEHNR, CDR2 FQNEAQ (reference sequence). The CDR3 DNA is TGTGCCAGCAGCTTCCCGGCCGGGGAGCTGTTTTTT. Its translation: CASSFPAGELFF. Based on the CDR3 plus reference TRBV7-9 and TRBJ2-2, the full variable domain is DTGVSQNPRHKITKRGQNVTFRCDPISEHNRLYWYRQTLGQGPEFLTYFQNEAQLEKSRLLSDRFSAERPKGSFSTLEIQRTEQGDSAMYLCASSFPAGELFFGEGSRLTVL.

This chain links TRBV5-1 with TRBJ1-6; the D gene is possibly TRBD1 (6 bases). The CDR3 is 16 residues long. The V and J ends lost 0 bases and 8 bases respectively, with 15 bases between them. Looked up from germline, CDR1 is SGHRS and CDR2 is YFSETQ. The CDR3 loop is CASSLGAGAYDSPLHF. CDR3 nucleotides: TGCGCCAGCAGCTTGGGGGCAGGGGCATATGATTCACCCCTCCACTTT.

The CDR3 bases are TGCGCCAGCAGTGAGTCCGGGAACACTGAAGCTTTCTTT. It codes for CASSESGNTEAFF. V is TRBV10-1 and J is TRBJ1-1; D remains unclear. V lost 0 bases, J lost 1 base, and 3 bases lay in between. The CDR3 consists of 13 residues. The germline V gene has CDR1 WNHNN and CDR2 SYGVQD (reference sequence).

The rearrangement joins TRBV6-1 to TRBJ1-1; tentatively, D is TRBD1 (5 bases). Trimming took off 7 bases at V and 4 bases at J, with 13 bases between the two ends. The CDR3 is made up of 13 amino acids. CDR1 MNHNS and CDR2 SASEGT come from the germline V gene. This CDR3 is CASTPRGTTEAFF. The CDR3, as DNA: TGTGCCAGCACCCCCAGAGGGACCACTGAAGCTTTCTTT.